These 17 T cell receptor beta chains share one sample of origin, sequenced in a study of T cell responses to AZD1222 COVID-19 vaccine. Method: immunoSEQ multiplex PCR; TCRdb's copy keeps in-frame clones and lacks some. The data contain about 190,000 clones, around 90% of them seen just once; the ten biggest clones take up over 0.75%. Sequences were derived from peripheral blood, sampled on day 0 of AZD1222 vaccination. These receptors all stem from an adult in good health.

This sequence joins TRBV11-3 and TRBJ2-7; perhaps TRBD1 as D (5 bases). There are 14 residues in the CDR3. Germline loops: CDR1 SGHNT, CDR2 YENEEA. V was shortened by 5 bases and J by 3 bases, with 14 bases between the two germline ends. CDR3 nucleotide sequence: TGTGCCAGCAGCCTATCAGGGCAGCACTACGAGCAGTACTTC. Amino acid sequence: CASSLSGQHYEQYF. The full variable domain, in which reference TRBV11-3 and TRBJ2-7 provide the parts outside the CDR3, is EAGVVQSPRYKIIEKKQPVAFWCNPISGHNTLYWYLQNLGQGPELLIRYENEEAVDDSQLPKDRFSAERLKGVDSTLKIQPAELGDSAVYLCASSLSGQHYEQYFGPGTRLTVT.

V gene TRBV12-5 combines with J gene TRBJ1-5; 9 bases agree with TRBD1. The V and J ends lost 7 bases and 4 bases, in that order; junction bases with no gene match: 11. CDR1 LGHNT and CDR2 FRNRAP come from the germline V gene. This CDR3 is built from 16 residues. CDR3 amino acids: CASAPTGGVRNQPQHF. DNA of the CDR3: TGTGCTAGTGCCCCCACAGGGGGCGTAAGGAATCAGCCCCAGCATTTT.

The chain links TRBV19 to TRBJ1-6; D is undetermined. Germline V gene lookup returns CDR1 LNHDA and CDR2 SQIVND (reference sequence). This CDR3 is built from 18 residues. Trimming removed 5 bases from V and 9 bases from J, with 26 bases in between. The CDR3 bases are TGTGCCAGTAGTCCGACCGGGCCTCGAAACGGTTTAGGTTCACCCCTCCACTTT. Translation gives CASSPTGPRNGLGSPLHF. Combining the CDR3 with reference TRBV19 and TRBJ1-6 gives the whole variable domain DGGITQSPKYLFRKEGQNVTLSCEQNLNHDAMYWYRQDPGQGLRLIYYSQIVNDFQKGDIAEGYSVSREKKESFPLTVTSAQKNPTAFYLCASSPTGPRNGLGSPLHFGNGTRLTVT.

DNA of the CDR3: TGTGCCAGCAGTGAAGGGGTAGGGGGCTATGGCTACACCTTC. Protein sequence: CASSEGVGGYGYTF. The chain carries TRBV6-1 and TRBJ1-2; D possibly corresponds to TRBD1 (6 bases). The germline CDR1 and CDR2 sequences are MNHNS and SASEGT. The V end was cut by 1 base, the J end by 4 bases, with 10 bases between. This CDR3 has 14 residues.

The chain joins TRBV9 to TRBJ2-3; D not resolved. CDR3 length equals 12 residues. Trimming took off 4 bases at V and 0 bases at J, with 3 bases between the two ends. CDR1 is SGDLS, CDR2 YYNGEE, per germline. CDR3 in DNA: TGTGCCAGCAGCAAAAGCACAGATACGCAGTATTTT. Translation: CASSKSTDTQYF.

The V gene is TRBV27, the J gene TRBJ2-5; 13 nucleotides match TRBD2. CDR3 length equals 16 residues. Germline V gene sequence: CDR1 MNHEY, CDR2 SMNVEV (reference sequence). V trimming: 2 bases; J trimming: 7 bases; junction bases outside the gene matches: 7. This CDR3 reads CASSLTSGGARGTQYF. Here the CDR3 DNA reads TGTGCCAGCAGTTTAACTAGCGGGGGGGCAAGGGGGACCCAGTACTTC.

The chain links TRBV14 to TRBJ1-1; 8 bases are shared with TRBD1. V was pared by 3 bases and J by 5 bases, with 5 bases of the junction left unmatched. Germline CDR1 and CDR2: SGHDN and FVKESK. CDR3 length: 14 amino acids. The DNA for the CDR3 is TGTGCCAGCAGCCACAACAGGGGGAGGACTGAAGCTTTCTTT. Translated: CASSHNRGRTEAFF.

V is TRBV18 and J is TRBJ2-3; 12 bases line up with TRBD2. CDR1 is KGHSH and CDR2 is LQKENI in the germline V gene. Trimming took 2 bases from V and 3 from J; bases not matched to a gene: 6. This CDR3 is built from 17 residues. In nucleotides, the CDR3 is TGTGCCAGCTCACCAGGGACTAGCGGGTTTGGAACAGATACGCAGTATTTT. Translated, it gives CASSPGTSGFGTDTQYF.

This chain connects TRBV27 to TRBJ2-7; no firm D call. V dropped 6 bases and J dropped 5 bases, with 14 bases sitting between them. CDR1 and CDR2 (germline): MNHEY, SMNVEV (reference sequence). The CDR3 length is 13 residues. CDR3 nucleotide sequence: TGTGCCAGCAGACTACGGTTGGCGAACGAGCAGTACTTC. Protein sequence: CASRLRLANEQYF.

The rearrangement links TRBV14 to TRBJ2-2, with 8 positions matching TRBD1. Germline loops: CDR1 SGHDN, CDR2 FVKESK. V shed 4 bases and J 4 bases; nucleotides not matched to a gene: 8. This CDR3 is 16 amino acids long. The CDR3 coding sequence is TGTGCCAGCAGCCGCCGCAGGGGGCAGGGCACCGGGGAGCTGTTTTTT. It translates to CASSRRRGQGTGELFF.

V usage is TRBV5-1 and J usage is TRBJ2-5; perhaps TRBD1 as D (7 bases). The CDR3 loop spans 17 amino acids. Per the germline V gene, CDR1 is SGHRS and CDR2 is YFSETQ. V lost 6 bases and J lost 1, with 22 bases in between. This CDR3 reads CASICSLPRGVQETQYF. CDR3 in DNA: TGCGCCAGCATCTGCTCGCTGCCCAGGGGGGTCCAAGAGACCCAGTACTTC.

The rearrangement uses TRBV2 and TRBJ2-3, with D possibly being TRBD1 or TRBD2 (6 bases each). Trimming removed 8 bases from V and 2 bases from J, with 14 bases in between. The CDR3 contains 14 residues. The germline V gene has CDR1 SNHLY and CDR2 FYNNEI. CDR3: CASALGGSTDTQYF. DNA for the CDR3: TGTGCCAGCGCACTGGGGGGCTCCACAGATACGCAGTATTTT.

This chain links TRBV10-3 with TRBJ2-5; D tentatively reads TRBD1 or TRBD2 (5 bases each). Germline loops: CDR1 ENHRY, CDR2 SYGVKD. V was trimmed by 6 bases and J by 2 bases, leaving 10 bases between them. This CDR3 spans 13 amino acids. CDR3 in amino acids: CAIRGPRQETQYF. Written as DNA, the CDR3 is TGTGCCATCAGGGGACCTCGGCAAGAGACCCAGTACTTC.

CDR3 region: CASSPHEKLFF. Here the CDR3 DNA reads TGCGCCAGCAGCCCCCACGAAAAACTGTTTTTT. The rearrangement links TRBV4-3 to TRBJ1-4; no firm D call. CDR1 and CDR2 from the germline V gene are LGHNA and YSLEER. CDR3 length: 11 amino acids. The V end lost 4 bases, the J end lost 8 bases, and 5 bases lay between the germline ends.

J is TRBJ1-3 and V is TRBV2, with D uncertain. V lost 2 bases and J lost 0, with 8 bases in between. Per germline, CDR1 SNHLY and CDR2 FYNNEI. The length of the CDR3 is 15 residues. The CDR3 DNA is TGTGCCAGCAGTGAACTAACTGGCTCTGGAAACACCATATATTTT. Translating gives CASSELTGSGNTIYF.

This clone has only one observation. The gene calls are TRBV11-2 and TRBJ2-5; no firm D call. Trimming cost V 3 bases and J 1 base, with 6 bases left between them. This CDR3 contains 13 residues. Per germline, CDR1 SGHAT and CDR2 FQNNGV. The DNA of the CDR3 is TGTGCCAGCAGCTTGTCTTCCCAAGAGACCCAGTACTTC. Translating gives CASSLSSQETQYF.

About this clone: Other DNA variants within this sample encode the same CDR3. The chain carries TRBV5-1 and TRBJ2-5; either TRBD1 or TRBD2 may fit D (6 bases each). Germline CDR1 SGHRS, CDR2 YFSETQ. The V end was cut by 1 base, the J end by 1 base, with 8 bases between. CDR3 length equals 14 residues. For the CDR3, the DNA is TGCGCCAGCAGCTTGCGGGGGCTCCAAGAGACCCAGTACTTC. Translating gives CASSLRGLQETQYF.